The 5 T cell receptor beta chains given below trace back to one sample, sequenced in a study of blood T cell repertoires in COVID-19 (dated by TCRdb to about 2020). Library preparation was by the immunoSEQ multiplex PCR assay. TCRdb re-hosts the immuneACCESS table, in-frame sequences only. Its copies lack some clones; in the studies checked, an unresolved V gene accounts for under half of them, and the cause for the rest is not known. This sample holds more than 90,000 clones; 85% were observed only once. The ten largest make up around 39% of the sample. The sample was peripheral blood. Source of these receptors: a man at least 80 years old with acute or convalescent COVID-19.

This rearrangement joins TRBV29-1 to TRBJ2-5; 14 bases are shared with TRBD2. V lost 3 bases and J lost 4; bases outside the gene matches: 7. Germline V gene lookup returns CDR1 SQVTM and CDR2 ANQGSEA. This CDR3 has 16 amino acids. CDR3 bases: TGCAGCGTTGAGGGGGGGACTAGCGGGAGAGGAGAGACCCAGTACTTC. It translates to CSVEGGTSGRGETQYF. The full variable domain, with the rest looked up from reference TRBV29-1 and TRBJ2-5, is SAVISQKPSRDICQRGTSLTIQCQVDSQVTMMFWYRQQPGQSLTLIATANQGSEATYESGFVIDKFPISRPNLTFSTLTVSNMSPEDSSIYLCSVEGGTSGRGETQYFGPGTRLLVL.

The V and J genes are TRBV4-2 and TRBJ1-5; maybe TRBD1 (6 bases). The CDR3 runs 16 residues. The V end was cut by 0 bases, the J end by 2 bases, with 11 bases between. Germline V gene data show CDR1 as LGHNA and CDR2 as YNFKEQ. The CDR3 is CASSQEAGVGNQPQHF. The CDR3 DNA is TGTGCCAGCAGCCAAGAAGCAGGGGTGGGCAATCAGCCCCAGCATTTT.

The rearrangement links TRBV30 to TRBJ1-5, with 7 bases fitting TRBD1. This CDR3 is built from 13 residues. CDR1 and CDR2 (germline): GTSNPN, SVGIG (reference sequence). Trimming cost V 2 bases and J 6 bases; bases outside gene matches: 4. The DNA for the CDR3 is TGTGCCTGGAGTCCACAGGGGATTCAGCCCCAGCATTTT. This encodes CAWSPQGIQPQHF.

This clone was seen ten or more times. The chain has TRBV27 and TRBJ2-7; TRBD2 agrees at 9 bases. Germline V gene lookup returns CDR1 MNHEY and CDR2 SMNVEV (reference sequence). V trimming: 4 bases; J trimming: 4 bases; junction bases outside the gene matches: 14. The CDR3 consists of 17 residues. CDR3 sequence (DNA): TGTGCCAGCAGTTCAGGAATCGGCGGGACTAGCCGATACGAGCAGTACTTC. Its protein is CASSSGIGGTSRYEQYF.

The J gene is TRBJ2-2, the V gene TRBV19; weak D call: TRBD2 (6 bases). Germline assignment: CDR1 LNHDA and CDR2 SQIVND (reference sequence). V was pared by 3 bases and J by 2 bases, with 13 bases between. The CDR3 contains 16 residues. DNA of the CDR3: TGTGCCAGTAGTATTGGCGGGGCGGGCAACACCGGGGAGCTGTTTTTT. Protein product: CASSIGGAGNTGELFF. The whole variable domain, remainder taken from reference TRBV19 and TRBJ2-2, is DGGITQSPKYLFRKEGQNVTLSCEQNLNHDAMYWYRQDPGQGLRLIYYSQIVNDFQKGDIAEGYSVSREKKESFPLTVTSAQKNPTAFYLCASSIGGAGNTGELFFGEGSRLTVL.